This record concerns one TCR beta chain sequence. Its matching antigen is unknown. With 60 Vbeta and 13 Jbeta primers, the PCR was carried out. Here immunoSEQ multiplex PCR was the method, and the copy in TCRdb shows in-frame clones only, minus some. The table lists over 200,000 clones, over 65% of them singletons. This record belongs to a study of cytomegalovirus exposure and HLA in healthy donors. Looking at the study overall: Of all 398 donors who were genotyped, 80% to 85% belonged to the Caucasian-associated ancestry cluster. Study-level findings and limits: Investigators reported fewer than 200 TCR beta chains as tied to cytomegalovirus.

Trimming pared 2 bases from V and 1 base from J, leaving 5 bases between. The CDR3 totals 13 residues. CDR1 and CDR2 from the germline V gene are SGHTA and FQGNSA. The sequence came from a human donor in good health. Sequencing used PBMCs. J is TRBJ1-1 and V is TRBV7-2; D is uncertain. The CDR3 spells CASSLLGNTEAFF. The CDR3 nucleotides read TGTGCCAGCAGCTTACTCGGGAACACTGAAGCTTTCTTT.